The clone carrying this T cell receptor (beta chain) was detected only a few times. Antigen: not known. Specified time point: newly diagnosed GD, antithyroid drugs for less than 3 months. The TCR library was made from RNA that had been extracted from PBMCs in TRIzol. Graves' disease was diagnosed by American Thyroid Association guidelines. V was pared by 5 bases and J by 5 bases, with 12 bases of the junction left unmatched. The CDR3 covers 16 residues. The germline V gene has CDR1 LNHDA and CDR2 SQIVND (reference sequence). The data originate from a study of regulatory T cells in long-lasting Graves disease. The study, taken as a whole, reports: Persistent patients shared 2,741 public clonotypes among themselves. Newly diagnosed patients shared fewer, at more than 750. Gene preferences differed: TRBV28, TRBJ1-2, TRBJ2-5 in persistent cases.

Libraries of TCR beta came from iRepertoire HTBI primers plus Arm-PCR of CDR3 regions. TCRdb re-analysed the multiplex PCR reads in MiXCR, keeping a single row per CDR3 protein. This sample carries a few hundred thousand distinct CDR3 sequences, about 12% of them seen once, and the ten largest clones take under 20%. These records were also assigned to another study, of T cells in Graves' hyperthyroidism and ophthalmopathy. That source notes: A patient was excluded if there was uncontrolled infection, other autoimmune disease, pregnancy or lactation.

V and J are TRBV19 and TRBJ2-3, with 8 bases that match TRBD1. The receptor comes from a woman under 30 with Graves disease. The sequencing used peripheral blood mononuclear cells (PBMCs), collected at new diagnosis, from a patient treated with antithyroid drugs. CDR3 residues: CASSLNRQGLGDTQYF. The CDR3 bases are TGTGCCAGTAGTCTCAACCGACAGGGGCTGGGAGATACGCAGTATTTT.